The source of this T cell receptor (beta chain) is a study of response to subunit inactivated influenza vaccine. Study-level results: Authors suggested each seasonal flu vaccination may recruit only limited numbers of new T cells.

MiXCR, applied by TCRdb to the RT-PCR reads, yields one record per CDR3 protein. The sample consists of approximately 500,000 distinct CDR3 sequences, approximately 15% of them appearing once. J lost 4 bases, V lost 5 bases, and 7 bases had no gene match. This CDR3 comprises 14 residues. The germline V gene has CDR1 SQVTM and CDR2 ANQGSEA. This clonotype was seen more than once but under ten times. Its antigen is still unknown. This receptor was taken from a man aged 45-60 years who received an inactivated influenza vaccine. The genes are TRBV29-1 and TRBJ2-1; 8 positions match TRBD2. This specimen was PBMCs from blood, taken approximately 12 days after vaccination. For the CDR3, the DNA is TGCAGCGTTATGACTAGCGCCAGATACAATGAGCAGTTCTTC. Translation: CSVMTSARYNEQFF.